This T cell receptor (beta chain) was recorded in a study of vaccination effects on CD4 cells after COVID-19. TCRdb keeps only in-frame clones here, not all; method: immunoSEQ multiplex PCR. Of over 45,000 clones listed, roughly 70% are singletons. Comments on this clone: The antigen is undetermined.

General study points: Late in the post-vaccination period, infection-induced and vaccine-induced clones underwent marked clonal contraction. Healthy vaccinees had only 1 of 255 vaccine-induced clones cross-react with common cold coronaviruses.

Germline loops: CDR1 GTSNPN, CDR2 SVGIG (reference sequence). This CDR3 has 14 amino acids. The V gene lost 1 base and the J gene lost 0 bases, with 10 bases spanning the gap. Sequencing in the ViraFEST assay came after antigen-specific CD4+ T cells had been expanded with viral peptide pools, which were used to stimulate PBMC. Investigators separated out CD4+ T cells once 10 days of culture had passed. According to the study, vaccine recipients showed no prior SARS-CoV-2 infection and negative nucleocapsid antibodies. After 1.8 million or so PBMC were placed in each well, they were cultured with 10 IU/ml IL-2 and 8 to 10 ug/ml peptides. Half-medium changes using IL-2 medium occurred on days 3 and 7.

Source: CD4+ T cells from PBMCs cultured with SARS-CoV-2 spike peptides, taken before COVID-19 vaccination. The chain carries TRBV30 and TRBJ2-7; D remains unclear. The sequence was collected from a human donor who received a COVID-19 vaccine. This CDR3 is CAWSEGRFSYEQYF. The CDR3, as DNA: TGTGCCTGGAGTGAAGGACGGTTCTCCTACGAGCAGTACTTC.